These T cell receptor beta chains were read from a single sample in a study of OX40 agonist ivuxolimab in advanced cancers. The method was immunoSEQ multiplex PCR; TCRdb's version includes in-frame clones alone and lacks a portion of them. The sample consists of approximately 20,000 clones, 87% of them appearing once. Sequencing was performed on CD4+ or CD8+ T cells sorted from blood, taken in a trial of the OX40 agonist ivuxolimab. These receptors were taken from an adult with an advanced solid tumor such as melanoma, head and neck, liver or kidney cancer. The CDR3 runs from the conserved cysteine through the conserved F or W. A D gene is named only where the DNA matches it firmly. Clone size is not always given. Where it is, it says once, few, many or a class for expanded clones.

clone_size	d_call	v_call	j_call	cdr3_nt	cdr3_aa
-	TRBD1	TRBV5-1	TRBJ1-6	TGCGCCAGCAGCCCGGGACAGGGAAACGAAGGCTCACCCCTCCACTTT	CASSPGQGNEGSPLHF
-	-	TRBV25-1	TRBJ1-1	TGTGCCAGCACGTTGGAGAACACTGAAGCTTTCTTT	CASTLENTEAFF
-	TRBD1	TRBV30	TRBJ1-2	TGTGCCTGGAGTGTAGACAGGGACTATGGCTACACCTTC	CAWSVDRDYGYTF
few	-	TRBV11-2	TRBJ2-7	TGTGCCAGCAGCTTAGACAGGATGGAAGCAAACCCCTACGAGCAGTACTTC	CASSLDRMEANPYEQYF
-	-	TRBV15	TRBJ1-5	TGTGCCACCAGCAAGGCACCCGATCAGCCCCAGCATTTT	CATSKAPDQPQHF
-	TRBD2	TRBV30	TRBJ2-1	TGTGCCTGGAGGAGAATTGTGGGACTAGCGGGATATGAGCAGTTCTTC	CAWRRIVGLAGYEQFF
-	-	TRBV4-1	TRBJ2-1	TGCGCCAGCAGCCAAGACTTCGGACTACGTGAGCAGTTCTTC	CASSQDFGLREQFF
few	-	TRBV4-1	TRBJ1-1	TGCGCCAGCAGCCAAGAGTCAGGGTCCCCGTTTGAAGCTTTCTTT	CASSQESGSPFEAFF
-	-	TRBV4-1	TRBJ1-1	TGCGCCAGCAGCTTGACTGGCGGAGGAACTGAAGCTTTCTTT	CASSLTGGGTEAFF
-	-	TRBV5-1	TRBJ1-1	TGCGCCAGCAGCCCACAGGGAGGCACTGAAGCTTTCTTT	CASSPQGGTEAFF
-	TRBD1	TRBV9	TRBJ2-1	TGTGCCAGCAGCTCCCTCGGGGGGACAGGGGGTTACAATGAGCAGTTCTTC	CASSSLGGTGGYNEQFF
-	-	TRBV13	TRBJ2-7	TGTGCCAGCAGCTTCCCTTCTGGTTCCTACGAGCAGTACTTC	CASSFPSGSYEQYF
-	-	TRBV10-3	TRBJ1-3	TGTGCCATCAGTGAGGGGTCCTCAAACACCATATATTTT	CAISEGSSNTIYF
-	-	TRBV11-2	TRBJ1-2	TGTGCCAGCAGCTTATCTGAGTGGCATGGCTACACCTTC	CASSLSEWHGYTF
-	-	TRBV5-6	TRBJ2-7	TGTGCCAGCAGCTACCTAGGGGGCTACGAGCAGTACTTC	CASSYLGGYEQYF
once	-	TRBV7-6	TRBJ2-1	TGTGCCAGCAGCCCCGAAAGGCAGGGGTCCTACAATGAGCAGTTCTTC	CASSPERQGSYNEQFF
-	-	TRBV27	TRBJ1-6	TGTGCCAGCAGTTTTGGGGGGGTGAATAATTCACCCCTCCACTTT	CASSFGGVNNSPLHF
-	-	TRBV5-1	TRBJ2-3	TGCGCCAGCAGCTTGGGACAAAAATTAGATACGCAGTATTTT	CASSLGQKLDTQYF
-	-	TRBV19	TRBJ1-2	TGTGCCAGTAGCCTTCAGGCTGTCTATGGCTACACCTTC	CASSLQAVYGYTF
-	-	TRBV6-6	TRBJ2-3	TGTGCCAGCAGTTACCTGGGGGTAGATACGCAGTATTTT	CASSYLGVDTQYF
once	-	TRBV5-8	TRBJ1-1	TGTGCCAGCAGCACCAGGGGAATCACTGAAGCTTTCTTT	CASSTRGITEAFF
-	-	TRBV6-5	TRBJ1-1	TGTGCCAGCAGTTTACAGGGTCTGAACACTGAAGCTTTCTTT	CASSLQGLNTEAFF
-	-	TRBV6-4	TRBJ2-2	TGTGCCACCTCGACAGGAAGCACCGGGGAGCTGTTTTTT	CATSTGSTGELFF
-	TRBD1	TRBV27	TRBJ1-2	TGTGCCAGCAGTAGCACAGGGGGCCACTATGGCTACACCTTC	CASSSTGGHYGYTF
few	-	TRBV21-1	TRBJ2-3	TGTGCCAGCAGCCAGAACGGGACAGGGGGGAAAGGGACAGATACGCAGTATTTT	CASSQNGTGGKGTDTQYF
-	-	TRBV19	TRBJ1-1	TGTGCCAGTAGATTGGGGGAGAACACTGAAGCTTTCTTT	CASRLGENTEAFF
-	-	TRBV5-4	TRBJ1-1	TGTGCCAGCAGCTTCATCATGAACACTGAAGCTTTCTTT	CASSFIMNTEAFF
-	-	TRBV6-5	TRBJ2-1	TGTGCCAGCAGCCGCCCGTCAGGGGATGAGCAGTTCTTC	CASSRPSGDEQFF
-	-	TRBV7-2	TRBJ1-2	TGTGCCAGCATCCAAGAGGACCCCACCATCGGCTACACCTTC	CASIQEDPTIGYTF
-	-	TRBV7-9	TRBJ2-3	TGTGCCAGCAGCTTCGGTTCAGATACGCAGTATTTT	CASSFGSDTQYF
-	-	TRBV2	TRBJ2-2	TGTGCCAGCAGTGAAGCGAGATGGAACACCGGGGAGCTGTTTTTT	CASSEARWNTGELFF
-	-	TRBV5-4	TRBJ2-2	TGTGCCAGCAGGTTAGGATCCGGGGAGCTGTTTTTT	CASRLGSGELFF
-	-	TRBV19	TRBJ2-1	TGTGCCAGTAGTTCTAGCGCGAGCTCCTACAATGAGCAGTTCTTC	CASSSSASSYNEQFF
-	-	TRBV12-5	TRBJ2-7	TGTGCTAGTGGTTACGTTGGGGGTGATTACGAGCAGTACTTC	CASGYVGGDYEQYF
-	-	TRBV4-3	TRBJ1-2	TGCGCCAGCAGCCAAGATCACGGATCGAGGGGAATTCTCTATGGCTACACCTTC	CASSQDHGSRGILYGYTF
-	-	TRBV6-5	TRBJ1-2	TGTGCCAGCAGTCCTATTCGGGGGAACAACTATGGCTACACCTTC	CASSPIRGNNYGYTF
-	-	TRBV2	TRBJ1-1	TGTGCCAGCAGTGATTCGGGCTTCACTGAAGCTTTCTTT	CASSDSGFTEAFF
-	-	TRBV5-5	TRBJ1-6	TGTGCCAGCAGCTCGACCATGAACGACTCACCCCTCCACTTT	CASSSTMNDSPLHF
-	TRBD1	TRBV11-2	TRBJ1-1	TGTGCCAGCAGCCTGGGACAGACTGAAGCTTTCTTT	CASSLGQTEAFF
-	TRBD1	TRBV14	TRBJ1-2	TGTGCCAGCAGCCAAGCCAGGACAGGGCTATATGGCTACACCTTC	CASSQARTGLYGYTF
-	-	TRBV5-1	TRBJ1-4	TGCGCCAGCAGCCTGACATCAACTAATGAAAAACTGTTTTTT	CASSLTSTNEKLFF
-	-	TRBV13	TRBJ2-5	TGTGCCAGCAGCCCCCGGGGGCAAGCTGGGGAGACCCAGTACTTC	CASSPRGQAGETQYF
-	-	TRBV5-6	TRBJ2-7	TGTGCCAGCAGCTTGCTACTATCACCCTACGAGCAGTACTTC	CASSLLLSPYEQYF
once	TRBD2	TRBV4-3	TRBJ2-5	TGCGCCAGCAGCCAAGAACTAGCGGAAGAGACCCAGTACTTC	CASSQELAEETQYF
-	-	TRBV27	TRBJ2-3	TGTGCCAGCAGTGGCACTCCCACAGATACGCAGTATTTT	CASSGTPTDTQYF
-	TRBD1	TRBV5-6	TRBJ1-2	TGTGCCAGCAGCTCACAGGGGCTCTATGGCTACACCTTC	CASSSQGLYGYTF
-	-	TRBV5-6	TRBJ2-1	TGTGCCAGCAGCTTCCAGGTCCTTGAGCAGTTCTTC	CASSFQVLEQFF
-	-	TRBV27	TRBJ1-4	TGTGCCAGCAGTGGGGGGGATCCTAATGAAAAACTGTTTTTT	CASSGGDPNEKLFF
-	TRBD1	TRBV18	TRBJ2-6	TGTGCCAGCTCACCGAATCAGGGGACAGGGGGACGCTCTGGGGCCAACGTCCTGACTTTC	CASSPNQGTGGRSGANVLTF
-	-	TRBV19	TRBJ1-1	TGTGCCAGTAGTGTCCTTGGGCAGGGAGGCACTGAAGCTTTCTTT	CASSVLGQGGTEAFF
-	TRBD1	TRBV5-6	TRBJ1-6	TGTGCCAGCAGCCAGGGGGGGTATAATTCACCCCTCCACTTT	CASSQGGYNSPLHF
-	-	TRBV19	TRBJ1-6	TGTGCCAGTAGTGAGGGGATTAATTCACCCCTCCACTTT	CASSEGINSPLHF
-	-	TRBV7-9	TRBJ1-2	TGTGCCAGCAGCTTAGGGGCGCGGGGTGGCTACACCTTC	CASSLGARGGYTF
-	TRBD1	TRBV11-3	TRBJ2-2	TGTGCCAGCAGCTTAGATCCCTGGACAGGGGTTGCCGGGGAGCTGTTTTTT	CASSLDPWTGVAGELFF
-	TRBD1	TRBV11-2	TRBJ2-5	TGTGCCAGCAGCACATTGACAGGGTCCCAAGAGACCCAGTACTTC	CASSTLTGSQETQYF
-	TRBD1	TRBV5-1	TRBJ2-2	TGCGCCAGCAGCTACCGACAGGGTTGGACCGGGGAGCTGTTTTTT	CASSYRQGWTGELFF
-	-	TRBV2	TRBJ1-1	TGTGCCAGCAGGGACCAGGGAAGGGCTGAAGCTTTCTTT	CASRDQGRAEAFF
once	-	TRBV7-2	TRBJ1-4	TGTGCCAGCAGCTTGGCCGGAGGGGGTCGAGATGAAAAACTGTTTTTT	CASSLAGGGRDEKLFF
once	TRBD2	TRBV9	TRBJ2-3	TGTGCCAGCAGCGTAGACCCTGTAGCGGGGGCCTTCAGCACAGATACGCAGTATTTT	CASSVDPVAGAFSTDTQYF
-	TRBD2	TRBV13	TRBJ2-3	TGTGCCAGCAGCCCTAAAAAGCGGGGGGGCGCAGATACGCAGTATTTT	CASSPKKRGGADTQYF